This T cell receptor beta chain was obtained from a study of T-cell reconstitution after alpha-beta-depleted transplantation in children. Study-wide findings and caveats: Once a year had passed after transplant, T-cell counts and diversity came mostly from newly produced T cells.

On this clonotype: Its target is unknown.

Deletions cut 0 bases from V and 8 bases from J, with 16 bases between. The CDR3 sequence is 15 residues long. Germline V gives CDR1 SGHTA, CDR2 FQGNSA. Unique molecular identifiers were used in preparing the TCRbeta library. TCRdb ran MiXCR on the PCR reads and lists one entry per CDR3 protein. The repertoire holds roughly 100,000 distinct CDR3 sequences, 7.5% to 9.5% seen once, with approximately 16% in the top ten. The rearrangement joins TRBV7-2 to TRBJ1-2, with D possibly TRBD1 on 5 matching bases. The specimen was PBMCs, collected before TCRalphabeta/CD19-depleted stem cell transplant. This TCR derives from a boy younger than 10 with acute lymphoblastic leukemia, due to receive a stem cell transplant. The CDR3 sequence: CASSLASGTGRGYTF. CDR3 nucleotide sequence: TGTGCCAGCAGCTTAGCAAGCGGGACCGGTAGAGGCTACACCTTC. The entire variable domain, with the rest obtained from reference TRBV7-2 and TRBJ1-2, is as follows: GAGVSQSPSNKVTEKGKDVELRCDPISGHTALYWYRQSLGQGLEFLIYFQGNSAPDKSGLPSDRFSAERTGGSVSTLTIQRTQQEDSAVYLCASSLASGTGRGYTFGSGTRLTVV.